This T cell receptor beta chain was retrieved from a study of OX40 agonist ivuxolimab in advanced cancers. General study results and limits: The average count of expanded clones was higher among CD8+ T cells than among CD4+.

The method was immunoSEQ multiplex PCR; TCRdb's version includes in-frame clones alone and lacks a portion of them. Found here are 52,000 or so clones, 80% to 85% of them singletons; the top ten hold roughly 0.6%. Blood specimens came from baseline, cycle 4 day 1, and cycle 7 day 1. A note on this clone: As yet, its antigen is unknown.

Germline V CDR1 and CDR2: LNHDA, SQIVND (reference sequence). Between the trimmed V and J ends, which lost 2 bases and 4 bases, there was a span of 6 bases. The CDR3 sequence is 13 residues long. The chain couples TRBV19 to TRBJ2-1; D gene ambiguous. This receptor was obtained from an adult with an advanced solid tumor such as melanoma, head and neck, liver or kidney cancer. The material sequenced was CD4+ or CD8+ T cells sorted from blood, taken in a trial of the OX40 agonist ivuxolimab. In DNA form, the CDR3 reads TGTGCCAGTAGTATATCAGGATACAATGAGCAGTTCTTC. Translation: CASSISGYNEQFF.